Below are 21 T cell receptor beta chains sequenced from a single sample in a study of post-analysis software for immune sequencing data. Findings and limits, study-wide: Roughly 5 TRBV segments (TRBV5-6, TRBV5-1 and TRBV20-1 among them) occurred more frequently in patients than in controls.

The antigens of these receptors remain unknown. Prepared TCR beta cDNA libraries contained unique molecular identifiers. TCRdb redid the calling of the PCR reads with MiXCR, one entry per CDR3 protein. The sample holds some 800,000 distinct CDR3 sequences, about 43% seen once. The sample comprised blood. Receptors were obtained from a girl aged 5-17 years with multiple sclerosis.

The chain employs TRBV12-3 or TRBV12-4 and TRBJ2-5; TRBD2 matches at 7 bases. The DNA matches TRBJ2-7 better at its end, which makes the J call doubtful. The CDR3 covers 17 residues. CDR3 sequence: CASSLTSASLGSYEQYF. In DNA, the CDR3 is TGTGCCAGCAGTTTAACTAGCGCCAGCCTGGGGTCCTACGAGCAGTACTTC.

CDR3: CASSSHNTEAFF. The CDR3 DNA reads TGTGCCAGCAGCTCCCACAACACTGAAGCTTTCTTT. The rearrangement joins TRBV5-5 to TRBJ1-1, with no clear D. Trimming pared 3 bases from V and 2 bases from J, leaving 5 bases between. Germline CDR1 reads SGHKS; CDR2 reads YYEKEE (reference sequence). The CDR3 extends over 12 amino acids.

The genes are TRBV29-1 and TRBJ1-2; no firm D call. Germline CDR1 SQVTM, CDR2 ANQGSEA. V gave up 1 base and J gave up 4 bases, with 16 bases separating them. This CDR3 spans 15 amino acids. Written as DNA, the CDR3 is TGCAGCGTTGAAGTGGCAGGTTTTGATCCCTATGGCTACACCTTC. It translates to CSVEVAGFDPYGYTF.

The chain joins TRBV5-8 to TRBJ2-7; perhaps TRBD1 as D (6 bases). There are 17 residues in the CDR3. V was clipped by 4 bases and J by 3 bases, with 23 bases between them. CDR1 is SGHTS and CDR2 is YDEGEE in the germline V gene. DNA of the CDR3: TGTGCCAGCAGCCAGCTTTTATCGCCACAGGGTGACTACGAGCAGTACTTC. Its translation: CASSQLLSPQGDYEQYF.

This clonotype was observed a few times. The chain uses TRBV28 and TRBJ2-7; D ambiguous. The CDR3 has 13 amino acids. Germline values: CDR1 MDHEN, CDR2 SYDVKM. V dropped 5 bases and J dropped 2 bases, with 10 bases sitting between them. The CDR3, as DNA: TGTGCCAGCAGTCTCACGTACACCTACGAGCAGTACTTC. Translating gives CASSLTYTYEQYF.

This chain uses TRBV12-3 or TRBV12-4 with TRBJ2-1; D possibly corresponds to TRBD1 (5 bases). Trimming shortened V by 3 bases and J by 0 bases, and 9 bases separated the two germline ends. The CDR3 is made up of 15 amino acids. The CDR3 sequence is CASSFWGVSYNEQFF. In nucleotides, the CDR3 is TGTGCCAGCAGTTTCTGGGGCGTCTCCTACAATGAGCAGTTCTTC.

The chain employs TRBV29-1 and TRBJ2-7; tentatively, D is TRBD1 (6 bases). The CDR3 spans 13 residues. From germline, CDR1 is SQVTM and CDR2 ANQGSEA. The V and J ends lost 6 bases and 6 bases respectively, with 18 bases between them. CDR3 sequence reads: CSVGSGAAGEQYF. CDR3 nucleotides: TGCAGCGTGGGGTCAGGGGCCGCTGGCGAGCAGTACTTC.

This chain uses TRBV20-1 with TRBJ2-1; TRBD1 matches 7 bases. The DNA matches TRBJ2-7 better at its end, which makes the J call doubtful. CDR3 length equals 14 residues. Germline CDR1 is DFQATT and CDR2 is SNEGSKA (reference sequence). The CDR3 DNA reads TGCAGTGCTACCGGGACAGAAACTTCCTACGAGCAGTACTTC. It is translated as CSATGTETSYEQYF.

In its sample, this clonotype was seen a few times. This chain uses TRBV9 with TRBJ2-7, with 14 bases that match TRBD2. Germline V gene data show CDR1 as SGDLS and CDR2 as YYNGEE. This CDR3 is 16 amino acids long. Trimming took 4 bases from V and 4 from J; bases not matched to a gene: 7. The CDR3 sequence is CASSPGTSGRGYEQYF. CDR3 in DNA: TGTGCCAGCAGCCCAGGGACTAGCGGGAGAGGGTACGAGCAGTACTTC.

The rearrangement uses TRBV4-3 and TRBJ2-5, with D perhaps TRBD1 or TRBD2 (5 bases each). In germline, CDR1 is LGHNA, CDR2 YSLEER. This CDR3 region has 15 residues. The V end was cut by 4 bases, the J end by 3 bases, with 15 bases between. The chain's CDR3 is CASSRSAGTEETQYF. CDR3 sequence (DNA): TGCGCCAGCAGCCGGAGCGCCGGGACGGAAGAGACCCAGTACTTC.

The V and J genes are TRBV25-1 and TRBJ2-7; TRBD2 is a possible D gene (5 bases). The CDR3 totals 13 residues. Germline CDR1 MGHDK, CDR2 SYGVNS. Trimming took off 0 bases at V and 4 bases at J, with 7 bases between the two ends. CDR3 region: CASSEYGLYEQYF. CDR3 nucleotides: TGTGCCAGCAGTGAATACGGACTTTACGAGCAGTACTTC.

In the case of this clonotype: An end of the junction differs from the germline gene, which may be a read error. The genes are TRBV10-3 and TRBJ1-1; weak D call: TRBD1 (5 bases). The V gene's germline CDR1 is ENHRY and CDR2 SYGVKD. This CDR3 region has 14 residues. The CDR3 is CAIREAGGSTEASF. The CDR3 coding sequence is TGTGCCATCAGGGAGGCGGGGGGTAGCACTGAAGCTTCCTTT.

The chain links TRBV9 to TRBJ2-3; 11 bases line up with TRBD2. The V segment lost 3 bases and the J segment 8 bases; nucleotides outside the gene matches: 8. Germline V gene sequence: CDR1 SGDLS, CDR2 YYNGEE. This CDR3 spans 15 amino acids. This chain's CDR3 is CASSAGTSGGGTQYF. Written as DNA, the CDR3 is TGTGCCAGCAGCGCCGGGACTAGCGGAGGAGGTACGCAGTATTTT.

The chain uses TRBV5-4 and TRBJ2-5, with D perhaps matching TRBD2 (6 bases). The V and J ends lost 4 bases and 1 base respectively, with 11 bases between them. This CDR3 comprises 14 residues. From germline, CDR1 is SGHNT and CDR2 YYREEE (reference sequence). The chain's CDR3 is CASSNTLAQETQYF. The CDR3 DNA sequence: TGTGCCAGCAGCAACACACTAGCCCAAGAGACCCAGTACTTC.

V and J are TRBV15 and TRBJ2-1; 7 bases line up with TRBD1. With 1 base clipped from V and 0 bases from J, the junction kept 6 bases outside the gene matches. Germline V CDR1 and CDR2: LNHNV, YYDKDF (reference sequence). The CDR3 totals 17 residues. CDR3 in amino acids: CATSRGTGLGSYNEQFF. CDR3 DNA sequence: TGTGCCACCAGCAGAGGGACAGGCTTGGGCTCCTACAATGAGCAGTTCTTC.

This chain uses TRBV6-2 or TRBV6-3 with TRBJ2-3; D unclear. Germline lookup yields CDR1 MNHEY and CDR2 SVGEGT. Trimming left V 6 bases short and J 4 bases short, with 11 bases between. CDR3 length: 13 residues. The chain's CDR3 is CASRQLNSDTQYF. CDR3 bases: TGTGCCAGCAGACAACTGAATTCAGATACGCAGTATTTT.

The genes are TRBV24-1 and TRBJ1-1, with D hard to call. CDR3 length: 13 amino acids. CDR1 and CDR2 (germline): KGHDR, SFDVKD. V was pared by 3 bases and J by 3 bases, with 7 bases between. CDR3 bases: TGTGCCACCAGTGATCCGACTTACACTGAAGCTTTCTTT. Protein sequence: CATSDPTYTEAFF.

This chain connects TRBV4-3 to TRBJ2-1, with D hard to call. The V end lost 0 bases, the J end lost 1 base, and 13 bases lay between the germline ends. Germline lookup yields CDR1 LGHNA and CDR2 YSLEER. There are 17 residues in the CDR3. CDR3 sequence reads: CASSQEGSRISYNEQFF. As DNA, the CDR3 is TGCGCCAGCAGCCAAGAGGGTAGCCGAATTTCCTACAATGAGCAGTTCTTC.

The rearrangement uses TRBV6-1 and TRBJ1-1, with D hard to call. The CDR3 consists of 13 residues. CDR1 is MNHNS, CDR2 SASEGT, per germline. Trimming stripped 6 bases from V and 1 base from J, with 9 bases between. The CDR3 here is CASSAKGNTEAFF. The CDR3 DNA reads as TGTGCCAGCAGCGCCAAAGGGAACACTGAAGCTTTCTTT.

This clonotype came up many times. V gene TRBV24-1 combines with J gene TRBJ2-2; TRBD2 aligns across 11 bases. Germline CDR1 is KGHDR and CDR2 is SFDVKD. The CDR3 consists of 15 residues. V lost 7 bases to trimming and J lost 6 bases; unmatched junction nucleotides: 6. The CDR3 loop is CATSSGLADAGELFF. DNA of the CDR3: TGTGCCACCAGCTCGGGACTAGCGGACGCCGGGGAGCTGTTTTTT.

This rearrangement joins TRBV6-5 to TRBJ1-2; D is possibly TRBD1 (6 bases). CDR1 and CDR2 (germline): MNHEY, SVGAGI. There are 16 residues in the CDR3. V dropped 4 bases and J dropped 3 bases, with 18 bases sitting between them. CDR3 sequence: CASSSPDRWSDYGYTF. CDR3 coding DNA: TGTGCCAGCAGTTCCCCAGACAGGTGGTCGGACTATGGCTACACCTTC.